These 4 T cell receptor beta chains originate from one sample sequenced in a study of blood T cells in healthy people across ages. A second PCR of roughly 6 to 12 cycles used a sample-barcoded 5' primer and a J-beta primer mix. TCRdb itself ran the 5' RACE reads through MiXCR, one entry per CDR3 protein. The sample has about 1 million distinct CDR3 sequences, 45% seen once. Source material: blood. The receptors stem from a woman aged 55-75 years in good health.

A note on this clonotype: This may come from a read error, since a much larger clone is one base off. The chain's CDR3 is CASSLGRTGKTEETQYF. The CDR3 nucleotides are TGTGCCAGCAGCTTAGGCAGAACAGGGAAAACAGAAGAGACCCAGTACTTC. V usage is TRBV11-1 and J usage is TRBJ2-5, with D possibly matching TRBD1 (6 bases). The CDR3 is 17 residues long. CDR1 is SGHAT, CDR2 FQDESV, per germline (reference sequence). The V and J ends lost 1 base and 3 bases respectively, with 18 bases between them.

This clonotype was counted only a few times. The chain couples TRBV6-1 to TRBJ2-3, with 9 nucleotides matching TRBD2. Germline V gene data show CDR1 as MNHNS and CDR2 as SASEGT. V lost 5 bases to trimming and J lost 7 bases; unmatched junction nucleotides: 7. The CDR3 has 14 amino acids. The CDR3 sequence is CASSRGLAGNTQYF. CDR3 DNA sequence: TGTGCCAGCAGTCGGGGCCTAGCGGGAAATACGCAGTATTTT.

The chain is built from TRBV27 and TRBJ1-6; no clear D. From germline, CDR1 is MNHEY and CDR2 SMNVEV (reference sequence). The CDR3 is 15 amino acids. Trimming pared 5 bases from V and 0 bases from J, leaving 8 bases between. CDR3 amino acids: CASSIESSYNSPLHF. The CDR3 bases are TGTGCCAGCAGTATAGAGAGCTCCTATAATTCACCCCTCCACTTT.

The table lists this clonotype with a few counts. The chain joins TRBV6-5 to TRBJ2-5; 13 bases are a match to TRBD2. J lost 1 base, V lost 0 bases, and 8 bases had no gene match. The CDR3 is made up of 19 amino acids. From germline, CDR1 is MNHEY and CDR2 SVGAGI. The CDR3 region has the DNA TGTGCCAGCAGTTACTCGCGCCAGGGACTAGCGGGGATCCAAGAGACCCAGTACTTC. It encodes CASSYSRQGLAGIQETQYF.